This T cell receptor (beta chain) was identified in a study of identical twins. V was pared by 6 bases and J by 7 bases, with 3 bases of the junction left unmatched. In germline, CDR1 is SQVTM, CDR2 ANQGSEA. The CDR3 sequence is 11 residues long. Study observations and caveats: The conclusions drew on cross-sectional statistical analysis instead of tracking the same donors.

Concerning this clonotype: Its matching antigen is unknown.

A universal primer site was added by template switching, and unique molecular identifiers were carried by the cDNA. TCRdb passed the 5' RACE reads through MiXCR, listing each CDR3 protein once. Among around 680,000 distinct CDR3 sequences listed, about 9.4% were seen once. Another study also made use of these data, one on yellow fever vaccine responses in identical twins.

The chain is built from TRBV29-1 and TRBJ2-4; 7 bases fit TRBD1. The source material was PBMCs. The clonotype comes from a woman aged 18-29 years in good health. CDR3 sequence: CSVTGSNIQYF. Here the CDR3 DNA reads TGCAGCGTGACAGGGTCGAACATTCAGTACTTC.